This TCR beta chain was recorded in a study of blood T cells in healthy people across ages. Findings and caveats of the study: Unsorted PBMCs ruled out conclusive naive versus antigen-experienced comparison.

A second PCR of 7 to 11 cycles used a sample-barcoded 5' primer and a J-beta primer mix. Every molecule of cDNA carried a tag from a template-switch adaptor with 12 random nucleotides. TCRdb ran MiXCR on the 5' RACE reads and lists one entry per CDR3 protein. Of over 750,000 distinct CDR3 sequences in the sample, around 25% are singletons; the top ten hold more than 8%. Losses at the gene ends were 2 bases for V and 2 bases for J; bases not matched to a gene: 0. Germline CDR1 is KGHDR and CDR2 is SFDVKD. This CDR3 has 14 residues. Of note for this clonotype: Its antigen is unknown.

The data were also submitted as part of a second study, on T cells of mothers and their children. That study reports: A few healthy Caucasian mothers, along with their six children, served as the donors. Related pairs of mothers and children showed slightly higher, non-significant overlap versus unrelated pairs.

The genes are TRBV24-1 and TRBJ2-3; 7 nucleotides agree with TRBD2. The specimen was blood. This clonotype was sampled from a boy aged 5 to 17 in good health. DNA of the CDR3: TGTGCCACCAGTGATTGGGACTACACAGATACGCAGTATTTT. Translated: CATSDWDYTDTQYF.